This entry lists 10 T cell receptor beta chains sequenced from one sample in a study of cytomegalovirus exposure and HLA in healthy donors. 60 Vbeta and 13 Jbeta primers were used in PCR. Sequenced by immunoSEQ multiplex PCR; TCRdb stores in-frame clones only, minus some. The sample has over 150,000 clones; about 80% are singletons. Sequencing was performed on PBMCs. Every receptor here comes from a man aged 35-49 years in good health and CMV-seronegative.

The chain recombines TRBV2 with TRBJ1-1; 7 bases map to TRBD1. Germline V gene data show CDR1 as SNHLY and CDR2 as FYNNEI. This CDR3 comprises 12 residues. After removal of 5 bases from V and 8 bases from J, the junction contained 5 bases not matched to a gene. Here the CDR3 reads CASSSTDREAFF. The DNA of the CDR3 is TGTGCCAGCAGTTCGACGGACAGGGAAGCTTTCTTT.

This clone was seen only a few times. CDR3 loop: CASSAGTGVADTQYF. Written as DNA, the CDR3 is TGTGCCAGCAGCGCCGGGACAGGGGTCGCAGATACGCAGTATTTT. The chain has TRBV28 and TRBJ2-3; 10 bases agree with TRBD1. V gave up 6 bases and J gave up 4 bases; unmatched junction bases: 7. The CDR3 sequence is 15 residues long. In germline, CDR1 is MDHEN, CDR2 SYDVKM. The variable domain in full, with the rest retrieved from reference TRBV28 and TRBJ2-3, is DVKVTQSSRYLVKRTGEKVFLECVQDMDHENMFWYRQDPGLGLRLIYFSYDVKMKEKGDIPEGYSVSREKKERFSLILESASTNQTSMYLCASSAGTGVADTQYFGPGTRLTVL.

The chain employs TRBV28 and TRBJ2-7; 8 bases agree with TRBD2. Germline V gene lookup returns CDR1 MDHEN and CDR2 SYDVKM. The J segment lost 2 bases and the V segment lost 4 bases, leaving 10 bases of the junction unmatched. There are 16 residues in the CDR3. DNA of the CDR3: TGTGCCAGCAGTTCCACCCCGCTCGGGGGGGCCTACGAGCAGTACTTC. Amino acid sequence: CASSSTPLGGAYEQYF.

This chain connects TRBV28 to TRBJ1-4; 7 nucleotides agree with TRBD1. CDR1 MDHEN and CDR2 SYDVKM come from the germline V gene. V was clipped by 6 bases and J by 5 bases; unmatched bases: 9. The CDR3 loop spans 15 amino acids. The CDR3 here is CASSTLGQRNEKLFF. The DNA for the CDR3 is TGTGCCAGCAGCACACTGGGACAGAGGAATGAAAAACTGTTTTTT. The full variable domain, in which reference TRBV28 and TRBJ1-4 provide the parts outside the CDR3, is DVKVTQSSRYLVKRTGEKVFLECVQDMDHENMFWYRQDPGLGLRLIYFSYDVKMKEKGDIPEGYSVSREKKERFSLILESASTNQTSMYLCASSTLGQRNEKLFFGSGTQLSVL.

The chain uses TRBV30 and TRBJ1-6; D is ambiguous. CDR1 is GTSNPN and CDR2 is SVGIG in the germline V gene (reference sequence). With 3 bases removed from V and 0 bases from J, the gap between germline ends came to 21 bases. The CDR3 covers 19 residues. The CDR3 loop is CAWRTPRPPWSSYNSPLHF. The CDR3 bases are TGTGCCTGGAGGACCCCGCGACCCCCATGGAGCTCCTATAATTCACCCCTCCACTTT.

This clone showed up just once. For the CDR3, the DNA is TGTGCCAGCAGTTACGATGGTGAGGGCTATGGCTACACCTTC. This sequence encodes CASSYDGEGYGYTF. The V call is TRBV6-5, the J call TRBJ1-2; D remains ambiguous. V dropped 2 bases and J dropped 4 bases, with 11 bases sitting between them. The CDR3 runs to 14 residues. CDR1 is MNHEY, CDR2 SVGAGI, per germline.

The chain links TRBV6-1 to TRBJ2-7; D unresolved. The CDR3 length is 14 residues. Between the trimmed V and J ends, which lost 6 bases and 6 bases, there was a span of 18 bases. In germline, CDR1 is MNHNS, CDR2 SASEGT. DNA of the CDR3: TGTGCCAGCAGCACCCCGTTGGCCCCGGGCGAGCAGTACTTC. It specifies CASSTPLAPGEQYF.

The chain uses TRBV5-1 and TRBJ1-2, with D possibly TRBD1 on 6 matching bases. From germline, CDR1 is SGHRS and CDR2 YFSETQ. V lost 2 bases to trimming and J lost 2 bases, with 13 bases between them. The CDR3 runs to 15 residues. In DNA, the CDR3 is TGCGCCAGCAGCTTAACACAGGGAGGGAACTATGGCTACACCTTC. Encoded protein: CASSLTQGGNYGYTF.

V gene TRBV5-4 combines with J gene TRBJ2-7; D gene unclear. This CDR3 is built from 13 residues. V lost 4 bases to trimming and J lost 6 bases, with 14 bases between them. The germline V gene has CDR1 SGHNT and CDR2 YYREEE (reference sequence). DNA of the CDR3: TGTGCCAGCAGCGTTTACTCCGAAATCGAGCAGTACTTC. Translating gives CASSVYSEIEQYF.

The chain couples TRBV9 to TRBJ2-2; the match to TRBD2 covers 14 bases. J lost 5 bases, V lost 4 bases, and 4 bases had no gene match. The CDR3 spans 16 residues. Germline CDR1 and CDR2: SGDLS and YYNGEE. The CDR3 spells CASSRGLAGGTGELFF. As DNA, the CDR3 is TGTGCCAGCAGCAGAGGACTAGCGGGAGGTACCGGGGAGCTGTTTTTT.